The clone carrying this T cell receptor (beta chain) came up a few times. V was pared by 4 bases and J by 0 bases, with 4 bases of the junction left unmatched. CDR1 and CDR2 from the germline V gene are SGHRS and YFSETQ. This CDR3 spans 16 amino acids. This entry belongs to a study of cytomegalovirus exposure and HLA in healthy donors. For the study at large: A preliminary data release comprised approximately 85 million unique TCRs obtained from HLA-typed donors.

This PCR relied on a set of 60 Vbeta primers and 13 Jbeta primers. The assay was immunoSEQ multiplex PCR, and TCRdb's table has in-frame clones only and misses some. The table has about 87,000 clones, around 8% seen once; the top ten hold approximately 2.5%. The chain uses TRBV5-1 and TRBJ2-7, with 13 bases that match TRBD2. The receptor comes from a man aged 50 or older in good health and CMV-seronegative. Sequencing was carried out using PBMCs. CDR3 sequence (DNA): TGCGCCAGCAGCCAGGGGACTAGCGGGAACTCCTACGAGCAGTACTTC. Protein: CASSQGTSGNSYEQYF.